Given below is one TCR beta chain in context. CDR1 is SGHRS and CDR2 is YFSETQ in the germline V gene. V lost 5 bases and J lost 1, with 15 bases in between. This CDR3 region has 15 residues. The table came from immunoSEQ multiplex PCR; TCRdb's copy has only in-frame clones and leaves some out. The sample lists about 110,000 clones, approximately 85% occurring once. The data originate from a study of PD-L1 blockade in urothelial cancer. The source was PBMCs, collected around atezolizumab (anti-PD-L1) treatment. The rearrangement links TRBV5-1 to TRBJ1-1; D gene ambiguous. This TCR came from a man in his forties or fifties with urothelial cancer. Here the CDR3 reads CASSPNVGRNTEAFF. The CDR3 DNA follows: TGCGCCAGCAGTCCTAATGTGGGCCGGAACACTGAAGCTTTCTTT.